This T cell receptor (beta chain) originates from a study of T-cell reconstitution after alpha-beta-depleted transplantation in children. The V gene lost 4 bases and the J gene lost 2 bases, with 16 bases spanning the gap. CDR3 length equals 16 residues. Germline V gene data show CDR1 as SGHRS and CDR2 as YFSETQ. Molecular barcoding with unique molecular identifiers was used for the TCRbeta library. A single record per CDR3 protein comes from TCRdb applying MiXCR to the PCR reads. The sample includes 250,000 to 400,000 distinct CDR3 sequences, 23% of them seen just once. This clonotype was seen a handful of times.

The clonotype was recovered from a male patient aged 10-17 years who had a stem cell transplant for acute lymphoblastic leukemia, so the T cells may come from the graft donor. The sequences come from PBMCs, mostly from graft donor cells, collected 180 days after TCRalphabeta/CD19-depleted stem cell transplant. The genes are TRBV5-1 and TRBJ1-3; TRBD1 is a possible D gene (5 bases). The CDR3 DNA is TGCGCCAGCAGCCCCGGGGGTGGGGCCACTGGAAACACCATATATTTT. This encodes CASSPGGGATGNTIYF.